Presented here are 23 T cell receptor beta chains from one specimen sequenced in a study of cytomegalovirus exposure and HLA in healthy donors. Libraries were prepared by immunoSEQ multiplex PCR; TCRdb keeps only in-frame clonotypes and omits some of them. This repertoire shows some 240,000 clones, 70% to 90% found once; its top ten account for 1% to 1.5%. Sequencing used PBMCs. All receptors come from a woman aged 30 to 39 in good health and CMV-seropositive.

The chain uses TRBV7-7 and TRBJ2-1; 9 nucleotides line up with TRBD2. The germline CDR1 and CDR2 sequences are SSHAT and FNYEAQ (reference sequence). This CDR3 is 16 amino acids long. V lost 1 base to trimming and J lost 8 bases; unmatched junction nucleotides: 9. CDR3 DNA: TGTGCCAGCAGCTTAGGGTGGTCTAGCGGGACGCATGAGCAGTTCTTC. It yields the protein CASSLGWSSGTHEQFF.

The chain recombines TRBV5-1 with TRBJ2-1; 9 bases are shared with TRBD2. This CDR3 is built from 17 residues. The ends lost 0 bases at V and 6 bases at J; junction bases unmatched: 10. From germline, CDR1 is SGHRS and CDR2 YFSETQ. CDR3 nucleotides: TGCGCCAGCAGCTTGGATGGAGCGGGAGGTCTCCTCAATGAGCAGTTCTTC. It translates to CASSLDGAGGLLNEQFF.

V usage is TRBV5-4 and J usage is TRBJ1-1; D remains unclear. V shed 2 bases and J shed 2 bases, with 7 bases lying between them. Germline CDR1 and CDR2: SGHNT and YYREEE (reference sequence). The CDR3 extends over 13 amino acids. The CDR3 sequence: CASSLTDNTEAFF. The CDR3, as DNA: TGTGCCAGCAGCTTAACAGATAACACTGAAGCTTTCTTT. The full variable domain, with the rest looked up from reference TRBV5-4 and TRBJ1-1, is ETGVTQSPTHLIKTRGQQVTLRCSSQSGHNTVSWYQQALGQGPQFIFQYYREEENGRGNFPPRFSGLQFPNYSSELNVNALELDDSALYLCASSLTDNTEAFFGQGTRLTVV.

CDR3 in amino acids: CASSVESTRWGTDTQYF. The CDR3 coding sequence is TGTGCCAGCAGCGTAGAGTCGACTAGATGGGGAACAGATACGCAGTATTTT. The rearrangement uses TRBV9 and TRBJ2-3; TRBD2 might be the D (6 bases). The CDR3 totals 17 residues. V dropped 0 bases and J dropped 3 bases, with 17 bases sitting between them. Per the germline V gene, CDR1 is SGDLS and CDR2 is YYNGEE.

This chain uses TRBV27 with TRBJ2-5; 9 nucleotides align to TRBD2. With 6 bases clipped from V and 0 bases from J, the junction kept 14 bases outside the gene matches. Germline V lookup: CDR1 MNHEY, CDR2 SMNVEV (reference sequence). CDR3 length: 18 amino acids. The CDR3 loop reads CASRSPYLTSGYQETQYF. The CDR3 region has the DNA TGTGCCAGCAGATCACCATACCTTACTAGCGGGTACCAAGAGACCCAGTACTTC.

V usage is TRBV2 and J usage is TRBJ1-5, with D perhaps TRBD1 (5 bases). Trimming took 9 bases from V and 5 from J, leaving 11 bases between them. This CDR3 has 12 residues. Germline CDR1 SNHLY, CDR2 FYNNEI. CDR3 protein: CASRAGDQPQHF. DNA of the CDR3: TGTGCCAGTAGAGCGGGGGATCAGCCCCAGCATTTT.

The rearrangement uses TRBV19 and TRBJ1-5; D might be TRBD1 (6 bases). Germline V gene lookup returns CDR1 LNHDA and CDR2 SQIVND (reference sequence). The V end was cut by 7 bases, the J end by 10 bases, with 17 bases between. The CDR3 has 13 residues. The CDR3 reads CASNPALGGPQHF. The CDR3 bases are TGTGCCAGTAACCCAGCCTTAGGGGGTCCCCAGCATTTT.

The V and J genes are TRBV4-1 and TRBJ2-1; possible D gene TRBD1, 5 bases. CDR1 is MGHRA and CDR2 is YSYEKL in the germline V gene. CDR3 length equals 19 residues. The V end lost 1 base, the J end lost 3 bases, and 22 bases lay between the germline ends. The CDR3 protein is CASSQVDMGFITLYNEQFF. The CDR3 nucleotides are TGCGCCAGCAGCCAAGTGGACATGGGGTTTATTACCCTCTACAATGAGCAGTTCTTC.

The V call is TRBV2, the J call TRBJ1-1; TRBD1 is a possible D gene (5 bases). Germline V gene data show CDR1 as SNHLY and CDR2 as FYNNEI. The CDR3 runs 13 residues. V was cut by 6 bases and J by 2 bases, with 10 bases left in between. This CDR3 is CASSPRTNTEAFF. The CDR3 nucleotides read TGTGCCAGCAGCCCCAGGACAAACACTGAAGCTTTCTTT.

The chain couples TRBV5-1 to TRBJ2-7; 9 nucleotides line up with TRBD2. Trimming cost V 0 bases and J 4 bases; bases outside gene matches: 2. This CDR3 has 14 amino acids. Germline CDR1 SGHRS, CDR2 YFSETQ. The CDR3 coding sequence is TGCGCCAGCAGCTTGGTTAGCGGGAGTTACGAGCAGTACTTC. Its protein product is CASSLVSGSYEQYF.

The rearrangement links TRBV1 to TRBJ2-7; the D call of TRBD1 is as the table states it, not checked on the DNA. TRBV1 is a listed pseudogene. The CDR3 totals 17 residues. CDR3 amino acids: CTSTQLPVWAQTYEQYF. For the CDR3, the DNA is TGCACCAGCACCCAGCTTCCTGTCTGGGCCCAAACCTACGAGCAGTACTTC.

The chain recombines TRBV10-3 with TRBJ2-7; D might be TRBD2 (6 bases). This CDR3 is 15 amino acids long. V dropped 4 bases and J dropped 3 bases, with 16 bases sitting between them. The V gene's germline CDR1 is ENHRY and CDR2 SYGVKD. The CDR3 here is CAISGDSGGNYEQYF. Here the CDR3 DNA reads TGTGCCATCAGTGGAGACAGCGGAGGGAACTACGAGCAGTACTTC.

This clone was seen more than once but under ten times. This chain joins TRBV9 and TRBJ2-7; TRBD2 agrees at 8 bases. CDR1 and CDR2 from the germline V gene are SGDLS and YYNGEE. V gave up 2 bases and J gave up 3 bases; unmatched junction bases: 4. The CDR3 length is 14 residues. Written as DNA, the CDR3 is TGTGCCAGCAGCGTTAGCGGGACCCACTACGAGCAGTACTTC. This encodes CASSVSGTHYEQYF.

The chain has TRBV19 and TRBJ2-7; tentatively, D is TRBD2 (5 bases). Looked up from germline, CDR1 is LNHDA and CDR2 is SQIVND (reference sequence). Trimming took off 11 bases at V and 5 bases at J, with 19 bases between the two ends. The CDR3 has 13 residues. Here the CDR3 reads CACNERGRHEQYF. The DNA of the CDR3 is TGTGCCTGTAACGAACGAGGGCGCCACGAGCAGTACTTC.

The chain links TRBV27 to TRBJ1-1; 7 bases line up with TRBD1. There are 14 residues in the CDR3. Trimming took 3 bases from V and 5 from J; bases not matched to a gene: 6. CDR1 and CDR2 from the germline V gene are MNHEY and SMNVEV (reference sequence). CDR3 loop: CASSLVGQWTEAFF. Here the CDR3 DNA reads TGTGCCAGCAGTTTGGTGGGACAGTGGACTGAAGCTTTCTTT.

In its sample, this clone was seen once. V is TRBV5-6 and J is TRBJ1-2, with D perhaps TRBD1 (6 bases). This CDR3 spans 14 amino acids. V was shortened by 4 bases and J by 1 base, with 11 bases between the two germline ends. Germline loops: CDR1 SGHDT, CDR2 YYEEEE. The DNA for the CDR3 is TGTGCCAGCAGCACCGGACAGAATAACTATGGCTACACCTTC. Amino acids: CASSTGQNNYGYTF.

This clone has just one count. This rearrangement joins TRBV30 to TRBJ2-7; D uncertain. V gave up 3 bases and J gave up 2 bases, with 8 bases separating them. Germline loops: CDR1 GTSNPN, CDR2 SVGIG (reference sequence). The CDR3 sequence is 12 residues long. CDR3 in amino acids: CAWSRLPYEQYF. DNA for the CDR3: TGTGCCTGGAGCAGACTTCCCTACGAGCAGTACTTC.

V usage is TRBV5-1 and J usage is TRBJ2-1, with D unclear. The V gene's germline CDR1 is SGHRS and CDR2 YFSETQ. This CDR3 is 17 amino acids long. Trimming removed 1 base from V and 4 bases from J, with 18 bases in between. The CDR3 reads CASSLWKGVAEYNEQFF. The CDR3 nucleotides read TGCGCCAGCAGCTTGTGGAAAGGCGTTGCGGAGTACAATGAGCAGTTCTTC.

J is TRBJ2-5 and V is TRBV5-4; D unclear. CDR3 length: 13 amino acids. V lost 2 bases and J 3 bases, leaving 8 bases between the germline ends. CDR1 and CDR2 from the germline V gene are SGHNT and YYREEE (reference sequence). CDR3 protein: CASSLMSEETQYF. The CDR3 DNA reads TGTGCCAGCAGCTTAATGTCGGAAGAGACCCAGTACTTC.

This chain connects TRBV7-8 to TRBJ2-1, with 9 nucleotides matching TRBD1. This CDR3 has 20 residues. Germline trimming cut 4 bases from V and 3 bases from J; bases unmatched to any gene: 19. The germline gives CDR1 SGHVS, CDR2 FQNEAQ. CDR3 residues: CASSSIQGAYRLGVYNEQFF. DNA for the CDR3: TGTGCCAGCAGCTCTATACAGGGGGCTTATAGATTGGGGGTCTACAATGAGCAGTTCTTC.

The chain joins TRBV30 to TRBJ2-7, with 10 nucleotides matching TRBD2. With V trimmed by 0 bases and J by 4 bases, 6 bases remained unmatched. The CDR3 spans 15 residues. Germline CDR1 and CDR2: GTSNPN and SVGIG (reference sequence). The CDR3 is CAWSVTSGREYEQYF. The DNA of the CDR3 is TGTGCCTGGAGTGTAACCAGCGGGAGGGAATACGAGCAGTACTTC.

This clone was seen just once. The chain carries TRBV5-1 and TRBJ1-1; 7 bases are a match to TRBD1. Trimming cost V 4 bases and J 0 bases; bases outside gene matches: 6. The CDR3 length is 15 residues. CDR1 and CDR2 from the germline V gene are SGHRS and YFSETQ. The DNA for the CDR3 is TGCGCCAGCAGCCCCGACAGGGCCCTGAACACTGAAGCTTTCTTT. Translated, it gives CASSPDRALNTEAFF.

The gene calls are TRBV6-1 and TRBJ2-1, with TRBD2 identical over 8 bases. The CDR3 covers 15 residues. J gave up 0 bases and V 7 bases, and 5 bases lay outside the gene matches. CDR1 and CDR2 (germline): MNHNS, SASEGT. CDR3 residues: CASKSGSSSYNEQFF. The CDR3 nucleotides read TGTGCCAGCAAAAGCGGGAGCAGCTCCTACAATGAGCAGTTCTTC.